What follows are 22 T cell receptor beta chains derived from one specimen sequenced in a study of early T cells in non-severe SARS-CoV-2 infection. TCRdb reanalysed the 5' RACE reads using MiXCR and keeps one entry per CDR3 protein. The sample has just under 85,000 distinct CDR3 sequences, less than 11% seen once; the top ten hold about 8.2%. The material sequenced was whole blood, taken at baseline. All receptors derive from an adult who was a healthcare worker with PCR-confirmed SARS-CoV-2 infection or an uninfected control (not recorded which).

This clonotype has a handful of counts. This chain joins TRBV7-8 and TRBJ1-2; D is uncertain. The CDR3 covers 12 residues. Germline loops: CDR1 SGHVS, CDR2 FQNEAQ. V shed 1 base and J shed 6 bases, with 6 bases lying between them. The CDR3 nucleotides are TGTGCCAGCAGCTTAGAGGGTCATGGCTACACCTTC. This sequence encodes CASSLEGHGYTF.

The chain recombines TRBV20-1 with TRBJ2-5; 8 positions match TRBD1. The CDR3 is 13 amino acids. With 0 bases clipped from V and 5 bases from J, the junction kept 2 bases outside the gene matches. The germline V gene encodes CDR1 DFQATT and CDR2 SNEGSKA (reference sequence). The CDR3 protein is CSARDRGQETQYF. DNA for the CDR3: TGCAGTGCTAGAGACAGGGGGCAGGAGACCCAGTACTTC.

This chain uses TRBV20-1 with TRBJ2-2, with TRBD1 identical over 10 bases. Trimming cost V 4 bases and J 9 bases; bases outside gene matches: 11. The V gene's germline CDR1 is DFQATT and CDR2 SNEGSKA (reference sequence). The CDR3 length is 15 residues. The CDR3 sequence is CSAKGQGLGMRELFF. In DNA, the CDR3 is TGCAGTGCTAAGGGACAGGGGCTGGGGATGAGGGAGCTGTTTTTT.

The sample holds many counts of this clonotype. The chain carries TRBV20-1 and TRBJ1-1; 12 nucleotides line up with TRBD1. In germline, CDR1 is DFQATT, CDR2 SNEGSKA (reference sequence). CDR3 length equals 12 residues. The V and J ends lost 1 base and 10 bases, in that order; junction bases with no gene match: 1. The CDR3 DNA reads TGCAGTGCTAGAGGGGACAGGGGGCGAGCTTTCTTT. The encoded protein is CSARGDRGRAFF.

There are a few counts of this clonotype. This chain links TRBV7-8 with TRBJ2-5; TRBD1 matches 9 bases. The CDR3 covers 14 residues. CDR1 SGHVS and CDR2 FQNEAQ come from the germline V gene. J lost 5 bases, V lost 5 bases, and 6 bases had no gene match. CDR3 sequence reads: CASSTQGAGETQYF. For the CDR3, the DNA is TGTGCCAGCAGCACACAGGGGGCTGGGGAGACCCAGTACTTC. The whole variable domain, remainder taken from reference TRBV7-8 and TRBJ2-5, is GAGVSQSPRYKVAKRGQDVALRCDPISGHVSLFWYQQALGQGPEFLTYFQNEAQLDKSGLPSDRFFAERPEGSVSTLKIQRTQQEDSAVYLCASSTQGAGETQYFGPGTRLLVL.

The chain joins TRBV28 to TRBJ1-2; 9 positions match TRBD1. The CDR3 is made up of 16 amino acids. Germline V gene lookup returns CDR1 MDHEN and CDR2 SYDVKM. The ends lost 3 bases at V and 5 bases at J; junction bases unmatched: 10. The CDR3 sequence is CASSFHPDRGGYGYTF. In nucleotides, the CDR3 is TGTGCCAGCAGTTTTCACCCGGACAGGGGAGGGTATGGCTACACCTTC.

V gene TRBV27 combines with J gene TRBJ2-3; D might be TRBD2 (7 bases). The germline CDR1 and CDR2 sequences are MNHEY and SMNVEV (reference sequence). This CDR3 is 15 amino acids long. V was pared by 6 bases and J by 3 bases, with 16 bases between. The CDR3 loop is CASSGGGGRTDTQYF. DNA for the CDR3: TGTGCCAGCAGCGGTGGGGGCGGGAGAACAGATACGCAGTATTTT.

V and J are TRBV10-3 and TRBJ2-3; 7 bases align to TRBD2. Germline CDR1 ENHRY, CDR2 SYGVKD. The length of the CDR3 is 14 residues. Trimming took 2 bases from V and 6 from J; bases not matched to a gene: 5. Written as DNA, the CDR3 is TGTGCCATCAGTGAGCGGGAGGAGGGTGATACGCAGTATTTT. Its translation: CAISEREEGDTQYF.

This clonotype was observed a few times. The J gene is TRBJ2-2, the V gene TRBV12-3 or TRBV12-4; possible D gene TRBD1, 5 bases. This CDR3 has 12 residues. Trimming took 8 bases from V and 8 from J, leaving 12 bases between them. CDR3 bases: TGTGCCAGCCGACAGACTGCGGGGGAGCTGTTTTTT. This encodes CASRQTAGELFF.

In DNA, the CDR3 is TGTGCCAGCAGTTTAGGTAGCGGGAGCACCCTACAAGAGACCCAGTACTTC. Its protein is CASSLGSGSTLQETQYF. V usage is TRBV12-3 or TRBV12-4 and J usage is TRBJ2-5, with 9 bases lining up with TRBD2. CDR3 length: 17 amino acids. With V trimmed by 1 base and J by 2 bases, 8 bases remained unmatched.

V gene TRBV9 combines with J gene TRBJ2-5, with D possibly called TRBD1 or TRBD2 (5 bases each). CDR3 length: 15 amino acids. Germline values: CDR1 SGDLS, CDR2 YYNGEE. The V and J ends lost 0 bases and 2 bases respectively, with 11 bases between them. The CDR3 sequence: CASSVGGAGQETQYF. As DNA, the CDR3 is TGTGCCAGCAGCGTAGGGGGCGCGGGTCAAGAGACCCAGTACTTC.

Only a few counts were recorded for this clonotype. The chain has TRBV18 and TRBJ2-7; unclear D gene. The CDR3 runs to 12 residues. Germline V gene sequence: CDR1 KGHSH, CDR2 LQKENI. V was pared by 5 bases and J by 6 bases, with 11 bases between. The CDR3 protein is CASSARLGEQYF. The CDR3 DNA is TGTGCCAGCTCAGCAAGGTTGGGCGAGCAGTACTTC.

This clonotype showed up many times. CDR3 in DNA: TGTGCCTGGAGCGAGGGACTAGCGGGATCCGGGAATAAGCAGTTCTTC. Translation: CAWSEGLAGSGNKQFF. This sequence joins TRBV30 and TRBJ2-1, with 13 bases matching TRBD2. CDR1 and CDR2 from the germline V gene are GTSNPN and SVGIG (reference sequence). The CDR3 contains 16 residues. J gave up 11 bases and V 3 bases, and 13 bases lay outside the gene matches.

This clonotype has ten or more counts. CDR3 loop: CASSPVPTGTGGEQYF. The DNA for the CDR3 is TGTGCCAGCAGCCCCGTACCTACCGGGACAGGGGGCGAGCAGTACTTC. The V call is TRBV9, the J call TRBJ2-7; TRBD1 aligns across 11 bases. The CDR3 spans 16 residues. Unmatched junction bases numbered 12, after V lost 4 bases and J lost 6 bases. Germline V gene data show CDR1 as SGDLS and CDR2 as YYNGEE.

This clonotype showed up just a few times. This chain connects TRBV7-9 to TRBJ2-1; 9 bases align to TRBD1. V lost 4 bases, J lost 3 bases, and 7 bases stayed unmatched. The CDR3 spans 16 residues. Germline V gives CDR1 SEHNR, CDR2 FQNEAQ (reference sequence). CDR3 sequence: CASSSRTGDYYNEQFF. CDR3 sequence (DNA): TGTGCCAGCAGCTCTCGGACAGGGGACTACTACAATGAGCAGTTCTTC.

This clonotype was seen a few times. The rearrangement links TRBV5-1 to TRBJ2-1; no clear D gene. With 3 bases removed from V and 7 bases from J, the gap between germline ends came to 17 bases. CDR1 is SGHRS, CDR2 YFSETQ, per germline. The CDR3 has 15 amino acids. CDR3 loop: CASSSLIARGNEQFF. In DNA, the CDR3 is TGCGCCAGCAGCTCTCTGATTGCTCGTGGAAATGAGCAGTTCTTC.

The CDR3 is CASSPLQGTDTQYF. In nucleotides, the CDR3 is TGTGCCAGCTCACCCCTTCAGGGGACAGATACGCAGTATTTT. The V call is TRBV18, the J call TRBJ2-3; the D gene is possibly TRBD1 (6 bases). The CDR3 is 14 amino acids. Germline V gene data show CDR1 as KGHSH and CDR2 as LQKENI. V was cut by 3 bases and J by 3 bases, with 10 bases left in between.

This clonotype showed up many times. CDR3 in DNA: TGTGCCAGCAGTCGCGTTAGCGGGTCTTCAGGGGGCACAGATACGCAGTATTTT. Amino acid sequence: CASSRVSGSSGGTDTQYF. The chain employs TRBV27 and TRBJ2-3; TRBD2 is a possible D gene (7 bases). The CDR3 has 18 amino acids. V was shortened by 5 bases and J by 1 base, with 22 bases between the two germline ends. Germline V CDR1 and CDR2: MNHEY, SMNVEV (reference sequence).

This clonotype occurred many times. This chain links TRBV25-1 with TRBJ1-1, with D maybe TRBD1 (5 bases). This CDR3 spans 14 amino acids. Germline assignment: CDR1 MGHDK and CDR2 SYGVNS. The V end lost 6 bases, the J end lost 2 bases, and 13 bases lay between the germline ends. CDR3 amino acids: CASSTVTANTEAFF. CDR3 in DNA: TGTGCCAGCAGCACCGTGACAGCAAACACTGAAGCTTTCTTT.

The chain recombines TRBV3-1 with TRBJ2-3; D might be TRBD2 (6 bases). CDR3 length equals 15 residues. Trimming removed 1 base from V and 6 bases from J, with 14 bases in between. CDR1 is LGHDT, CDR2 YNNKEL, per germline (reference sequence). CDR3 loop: CASSQGGSGRDTQYF. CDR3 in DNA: TGTGCCAGCAGCCAAGGAGGATCAGGGAGGGATACGCAGTATTTT.

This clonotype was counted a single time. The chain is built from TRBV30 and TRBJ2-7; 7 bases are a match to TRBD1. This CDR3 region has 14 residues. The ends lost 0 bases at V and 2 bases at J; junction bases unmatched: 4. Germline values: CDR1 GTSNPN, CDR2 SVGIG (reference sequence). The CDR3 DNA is TGTGCCTGGAGTGTAGCAGGGGGAACCTACGAGCAGTACTTC. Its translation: CAWSVAGGTYEQYF.

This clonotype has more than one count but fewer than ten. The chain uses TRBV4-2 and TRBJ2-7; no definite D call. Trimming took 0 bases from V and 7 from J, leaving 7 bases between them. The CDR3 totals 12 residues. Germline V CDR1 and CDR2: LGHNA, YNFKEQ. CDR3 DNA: TGTGCCAGCAGCCAAGAGCGTGGGGAGCAGTACTTC. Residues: CASSQERGEQYF.